The rows below give T cell receptor beta chains drawn from one sample of a study of cytomegalovirus exposure and HLA in healthy donors. Sequenced by immunoSEQ multiplex PCR; TCRdb stores in-frame clones only, minus some. This table has roughly 93,000 clones, around 80% appearing once. Sequencing was performed on PBMCs. These receptors all come from a man between 18 and 29 years old in good health and CMV-seropositive. Both conserved end residues are part of each CDR3. Fields, in order: D gene, V gene, clone size, CDR3 length, J gene, CDR3 DNA, CDR3 protein. D genes are given only for firm matches. Size values are once, few and many counts, or a class for expanded clones, and some rows have none.

TRBD1	TRBV6-1	-	16	TRBJ1-6	TGTGCCAGCAGTGAATGGAGACAGGGGGCTAATTCACCCCTCCACTTT	CASSEWRQGANSPLHF
-	TRBV6-1	-	14	TRBJ1-1	TGTGCCAGCAGTGAAGGTTTGGGGGGGGCTGAAGCTTTCTTT	CASSEGLGGAEAFF
-	TRBV6-1	-	15	TRBJ2-7	TGTGCCAGCAGTGGCCCAGGACAGAGTCCCTACGAGCAGTACTTC	CASSGPGQSPYEQYF
-	TRBV29-1	-	15	TRBJ1-2	TGCAGCGTTGACCCCCCAGCAGGGCAGGCCTATGGCTACCCCTTC	CSVDPPAGQAYGYPF
TRBD2	TRBV5-1	-	16	TRBJ2-1	TGCGCCAGCAGCTTGGCTCGGACTAGCGGGAACAATGAGCAGTTCTTC	CASSLARTSGNNEQFF
-	TRBV27	-	14	TRBJ2-7	TGTGCCAGCAGTCTTCAACAGGGTTTTTACGAGCAGTACTTC	CASSLQQGFYEQYF
TRBD1	TRBV4-2	-	15	TRBJ2-7	TGTGCCAGCAGCAACTGGACAGGCGCGGCCTACGAGCAGTACTTC	CASSNWTGAAYEQYF
TRBD1	TRBV19	-	14	TRBJ2-1	TGTGCCAGTAGTATTCACAGGGGGAGGAATGAGCAGTTCTTC	CASSIHRGRNEQFF
TRBD1	TRBV29-1	-	15	TRBJ2-2	TGCAGCGTTGAAGGGGGACAGGGGGGCACCGGGGAGCTGTTTTTT	CSVEGGQGGTGELFF
-	TRBV5-1	-	16	TRBJ2-5	TGCGCCAGCAGTTATGGGTTGGGGCAGCTGCAAGAGACCCAGTACTTC	CASSYGLGQLQETQYF
-	TRBV2	-	15	TRBJ1-1	TGTGCCGGCAAATTAACTGAGTCGATGAACACTGAAGCTTTCTTT	CAGKLTESMNTEAFF
TRBD1	TRBV27	-	15	TRBJ1-5	TGTGCCAGCAAATATCGACAGGGTGGCAATCAGCCCCAGCATTTT	CASKYRQGGNQPQHF
-	TRBV11-2	once	11	TRBJ1-1	TGTGCCAGCAGCCCACCGGGGGAAGCTTTCTTT	CASSPPGEAFF
-	TRBV2	-	15	TRBJ2-7	TGTGCCAGCAGTCGAACAGGCGGACTAATCTCCGAGCAGTACTTC	CASSRTGGLISEQYF
-	TRBV6-5	-	16	TRBJ1-2	TGTGCCAGCAGTTACGGTGCTTTGGGGAGGGAACATGGCTACACCTTC	CASSYGALGREHGYTF
-	TRBV4-1	-	15	TRBJ2-7	TGCGCCAGCAGCCAGGGTTGGGACAAATTAGGCGAGCAGTACTTC	CASSQGWDKLGEQYF
TRBD1	TRBV6-5	-	13	TRBJ2-7	TGTGCCAGCACCCGGGACAGGGGTCACGAGCAGTACTTC	CASTRDRGHEQYF
TRBD1	TRBV27	once	18	TRBJ2-1	TGTGCCAGCAGCCCGCTATCCGACAGGGGGATTGATAGCGATGAGCAGTTCTTC	CASSPLSDRGIDSDEQFF
-	TRBV18	few	13	TRBJ1-1	TGTGCCAGCTCACCTCAACGGGGCACTGAAGCTTTCTTT	CASSPQRGTEAFF
-	TRBV19	-	14	TRBJ2-7	TGTGCCAGTCGCGGGGCAGGGGGACCCTACGAGCAGTACTTC	CASRGAGGPYEQYF
TRBD2	TRBV29-1	-	14	TRBJ2-1	TGCAGCGTTGATCACGGACTAGCGGTGAATGAGCAGTTCTTC	CSVDHGLAVNEQFF
-	TRBV11-3	-	13	TRBJ1-2	TGTGCCAGCAGCTTATCGGGGATGAATGGCTACACCTTC	CASSLSGMNGYTF
TRBD2	TRBV7-8	-	17	TRBJ2-3	TGTGCCAGCAGCTTAGTTAAGAGCGGGGGGGGCCGGGATACGCAGTATTTT	CASSLVKSGGGRDTQYF
-	TRBV7-8	few	14	TRBJ1-1	TGTGCCAGCAGCTTAAACCTCAACGACAGAGAAGCTTTCTTT	CASSLNLNDREAFF
-	TRBV6-1	-	14	TRBJ1-4	TGTGCCAGCCGGATCCGGGAATTAAATGAAAAACTGTTTTTT	CASRIRELNEKLFF
TRBD2	TRBV30	-	16	TRBJ2-3	TGTGCCTGGAGTCCTAATAGCGGGGGGCCTTCAGATACGCAGTATTTT	CAWSPNSGGPSDTQYF
TRBD2	TRBV10-3	-	13	TRBJ2-7	TGTGCCACCAGGACTAGCGGATCCTACGAGCAGTACTTC	CATRTSGSYEQYF
TRBD1	TRBV10-1	-	15	TRBJ1-2	TGCGCCAGCAGCGACAATACAGGGGGCGGAGGCGGCTACACCTTC	CASSDNTGGGGGYTF
TRBD2	TRBV7-9	few	14	TRBJ2-5	TGTGCCAGCAGCACTAGCGGTATCCAAGAGACCCAGTACTTC	CASSTSGIQETQYF
TRBD1	TRBV5-1	few	17	TRBJ2-6	TGCGCCAGCAGCCGGGACAGGCCTAACTCTGGGGCCAACGTCCTGACTTTC	CASSRDRPNSGANVLTF
-	TRBV4-1	-	15	TRBJ2-1	TGCGCCAGCAGCCAAGATAGTTTTGGGGGGAATGAGCAGTTCTTC	CASSQDSFGGNEQFF
-	TRBV10-3	few	13	TRBJ1-4	TGTGCCATCAGTGACAACAGGGCTGAAAAACTGTTTTTT	CAISDNRAEKLFF
-	TRBV29-1	once	14	TRBJ2-1	TGCAGCGTTGGACGGCGGGGCCGACTTAATGAGCAGTTCTTC	CSVGRRGRLNEQFF
-	TRBV4-1	few	13	TRBJ1-6	TGCGCCAGCAGCCCCCTAAAGGGGTCACCCCTCCACTTT	CASSPLKGSPLHF
-	TRBV10-3	-	17	TRBJ2-1	TGTGCCATCAGTGAGTCAGATAGGGGCTCGGGTTACAATGAGCAGTTCTTC	CAISESDRGSGYNEQFF
TRBD1	TRBV9	-	14	TRBJ2-7	TGTGCCAGCAGCGTAGGAGGGGGCCAGGGAGAGCAGTACTTC	CASSVGGGQGEQYF
-	TRBV30	-	13	TRBJ2-2	TGTGCCTGGAGTGTAGGCAGGGCCGGGGAGCTGTTTTTT	CAWSVGRAGELFF
TRBD1	TRBV6-4	few	13	TRBJ2-2	TGTGCCAGCAAGGACAGGGACACCGGGGAGCTGTTTTTT	CASKDRDTGELFF
-	TRBV6-5	-	16	TRBJ1-1	TGTGCCAGCAGTTACTTTTCACTAACCATGAACACTGAAGCTTTCTTT	CASSYFSLTMNTEAFF
TRBD2	TRBV2	-	16	TRBJ2-7	TGTGCCAGCAGACCCGGGACTAGCGGGGGGGCCCTAGAGCAGTACTTC	CASRPGTSGGALEQYF
-	TRBV7-8	-	16	TRBJ2-2	TGTGCCAGCAGCTTAGCGTCGCGCGGGAACACCGGGGAGCTGTTTTTT	CASSLASRGNTGELFF
-	TRBV18	once	13	TRBJ2-6	TGTGCCAGCTCACCAGCAGGATCCAACGTCCTGACTTTC	CASSPAGSNVLTF
-	TRBV19	-	14	TRBJ1-5	TGTGCCAGTACCCTCGCGGGTTACAATCAGCCCCAGCATTTT	CASTLAGYNQPQHF
-	TRBV4-1	-	16	TRBJ1-2	TGCGCCAGCAGCCAAGGAGTTCAGGAAGCTAACTATGGCTACACCTTC	CASSQGVQEANYGYTF
TRBD1	TRBV18	-	15	TRBJ1-5	TGTGCCAGCTCACCGGGACAGGGGGGGAATCAGCCCCAGCATTTT	CASSPGQGGNQPQHF
-	TRBV7-9	-	18	TRBJ1-4	TGTGCCAGCAGCCTGAGGCGGCTCGTTGGGGGCTCTAATGAAAAACTGTTTTTT	CASSLRRLVGGSNEKLFF
TRBD1	TRBV27	-	17	TRBJ2-7	TGTGCCACCGCTTCCGGGACAGGAGACCTGGCTACCTACGAGCAGTACTTC	CATASGTGDLATYEQYF
TRBD1	TRBV11-2	-	16	TRBJ2-7	TGTGCCAGCAGCTTAGAGACAGGGACGGGGCTCTACGAGCAGTACTTC	CASSLETGTGLYEQYF
TRBD2	TRBV2	-	16	TRBJ2-1	TGTGCCAGCAGTGACCTGGGACTAGACTCCTACAATGAGCAGTTCTTC	CASSDLGLDSYNEQFF
TRBD2	TRBV5-1	-	15	TRBJ2-2	TGCGCCAGCGTCGCCGGGACTAGCGCCACCGGGGAGCTGTTTTTT	CASVAGTSATGELFF
-	TRBV2	-	14	TRBJ1-5	TGTGCCAGCAGTAAGGAGATTAGCAATCAGCCCCAGCATTTT	CASSKEISNQPQHF
TRBD1	TRBV10-3	-	15	TRBJ2-2	TGTGCCATCAGATACGGGACAGGGGGCCACGGGGAGCTGTTTTTT	CAIRYGTGGHGELFF
-	TRBV6-1	once	14	TRBJ2-7	TGTGCCAGCAGGGGCCGAAGACATAACTACGAGCAGTACTTC	CASRGRRHNYEQYF
TRBD2	TRBV29-1	few	18	TRBJ2-1	TGCAGCGTACGAGGGGCAGCGGGGGTAGAAAGCTCCTACAATGAGCAGTTCTTC	CSVRGAAGVESSYNEQFF
TRBD1	TRBV14	few	14	TRBJ2-7	TGTGCCAGCAGCCCCAGGACAGGGGGCGGCGAGCAGTACTTC	CASSPRTGGGEQYF
-	TRBV14	many	13	TRBJ1-1	TGTGCCAGCAGCCAAGCTTTGAACACTGAAGCTTTCTTT	CASSQALNTEAFF
TRBD2	TRBV27	-	15	TRBJ2-7	TGTGCCAGCAGTTACGCGGGAGTCCCCAACTACGAGCAGTACTTC	CASSYAGVPNYEQYF
-	TRBV14	-	14	TRBJ2-5	TGTGCCAGCAGCCAAGAAAGGGGAGGAGAGACCCAGTACTTC	CASSQERGGETQYF
-	TRBV25-1	once	14	TRBJ2-7	TGTGCCAGCAGTGGAGGGCTACGCTCCTACGAGCAGTACTTC	CASSGGLRSYEQYF
-	TRBV27	few	15	TRBJ2-7	TGTGCCAGCAGCCAGAAGCGTACTAGTATCTACGAGCAGTACTTC	CASSQKRTSIYEQYF